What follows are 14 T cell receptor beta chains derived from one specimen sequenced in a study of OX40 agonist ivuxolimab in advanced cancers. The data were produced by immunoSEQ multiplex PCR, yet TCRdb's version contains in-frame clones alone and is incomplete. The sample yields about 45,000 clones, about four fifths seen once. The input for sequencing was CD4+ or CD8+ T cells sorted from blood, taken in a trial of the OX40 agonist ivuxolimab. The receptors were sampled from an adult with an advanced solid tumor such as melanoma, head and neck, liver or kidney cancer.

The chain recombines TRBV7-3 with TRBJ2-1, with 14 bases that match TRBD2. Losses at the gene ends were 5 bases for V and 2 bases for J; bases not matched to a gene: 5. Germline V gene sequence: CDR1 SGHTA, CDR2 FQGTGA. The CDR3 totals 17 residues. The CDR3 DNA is TGTGCCAGCAGCCCAGGACTAGCGGGAGGTGCCTACAATGAGCAGTTCTTC. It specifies CASSPGLAGGAYNEQFF.

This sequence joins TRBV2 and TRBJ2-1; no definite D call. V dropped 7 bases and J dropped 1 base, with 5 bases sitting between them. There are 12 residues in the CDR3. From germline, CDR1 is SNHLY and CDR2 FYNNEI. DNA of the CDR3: TGTGCCAGCATGGGTTCCTACAATGAGCAGTTCTTC. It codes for CASMGSYNEQFF. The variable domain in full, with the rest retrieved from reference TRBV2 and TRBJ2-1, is EPEVTQTPSHQVTQMGQEVILRCVPISNHLYFYWYRQILGQKVEFLVSFYNNEISEKSEIFDDQFSVERPDGSNFTLKIRSTKLEDSAMYFCASMGSYNEQFFGPGTRLTVL.

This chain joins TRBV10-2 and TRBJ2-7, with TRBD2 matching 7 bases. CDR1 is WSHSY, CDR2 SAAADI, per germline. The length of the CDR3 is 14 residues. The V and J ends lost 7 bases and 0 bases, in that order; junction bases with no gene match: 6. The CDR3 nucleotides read TGCGCCAGCAAGGGCCTAGCGGACTCCTACGAGCAGTACTTC. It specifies CASKGLADSYEQYF.

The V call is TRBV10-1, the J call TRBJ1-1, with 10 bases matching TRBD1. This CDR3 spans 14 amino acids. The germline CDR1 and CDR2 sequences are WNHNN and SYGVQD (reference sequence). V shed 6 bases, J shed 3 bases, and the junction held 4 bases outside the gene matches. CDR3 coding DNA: TGCGCCAGCAGCGGCGGACAGGGGGACACTGAAGCTTTCTTT. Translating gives CASSGGQGDTEAFF.

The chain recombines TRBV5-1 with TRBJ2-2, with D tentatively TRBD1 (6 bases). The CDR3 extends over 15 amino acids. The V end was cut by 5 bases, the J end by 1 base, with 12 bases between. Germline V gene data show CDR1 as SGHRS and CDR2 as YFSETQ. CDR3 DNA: TGCGCCAGCAGTACCGGGACACTGAACACCGGGGAGCTGTTTTTT. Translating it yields CASSTGTLNTGELFF.

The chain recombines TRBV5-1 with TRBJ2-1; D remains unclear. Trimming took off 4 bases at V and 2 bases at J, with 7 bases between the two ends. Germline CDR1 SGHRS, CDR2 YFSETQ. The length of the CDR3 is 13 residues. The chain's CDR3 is CASSERTYNEQFF. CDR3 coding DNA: TGCGCCAGCAGCGAGCGCACCTACAATGAGCAGTTCTTC.

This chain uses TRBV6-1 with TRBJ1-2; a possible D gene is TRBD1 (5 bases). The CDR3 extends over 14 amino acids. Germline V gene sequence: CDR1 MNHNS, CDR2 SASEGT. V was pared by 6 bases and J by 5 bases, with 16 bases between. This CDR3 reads CASRVDQGSYGYTF. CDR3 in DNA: TGTGCCAGCAGGGTCGATCAGGGATCGTATGGCTACACCTTC.

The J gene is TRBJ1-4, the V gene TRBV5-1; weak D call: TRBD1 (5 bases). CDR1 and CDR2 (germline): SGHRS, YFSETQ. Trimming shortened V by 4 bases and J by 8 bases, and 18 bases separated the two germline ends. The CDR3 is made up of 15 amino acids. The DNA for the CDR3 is TGCGCCAGCAGCGTTGGGAGAGGGGACGGGGAAAAACTGTTTTTT. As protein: CASSVGRGDGEKLFF.

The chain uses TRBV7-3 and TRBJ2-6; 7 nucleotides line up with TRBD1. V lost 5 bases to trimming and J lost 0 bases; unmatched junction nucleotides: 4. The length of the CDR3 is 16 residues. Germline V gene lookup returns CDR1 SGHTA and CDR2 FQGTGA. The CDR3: CASSLDRPSGANVLTF. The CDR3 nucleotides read TGTGCCAGCAGCCTGGACAGGCCCTCTGGGGCCAACGTCCTGACTTTC.

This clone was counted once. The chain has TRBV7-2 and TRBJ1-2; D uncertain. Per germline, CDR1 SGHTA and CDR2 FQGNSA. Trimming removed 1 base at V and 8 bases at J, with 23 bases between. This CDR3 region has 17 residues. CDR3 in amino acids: CASSLDSARRSRSGYTF. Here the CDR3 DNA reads TGTGCCAGCAGCTTAGATTCCGCGCGAAGGAGTCGAAGCGGCTACACCTTC.

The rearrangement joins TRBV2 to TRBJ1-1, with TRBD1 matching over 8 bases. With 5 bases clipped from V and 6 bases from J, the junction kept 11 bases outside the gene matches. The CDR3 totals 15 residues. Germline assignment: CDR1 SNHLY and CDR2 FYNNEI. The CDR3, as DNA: TGTGCCAGCAGTTTAACTACAGGGGGAGGCTCTGAAGCTTTCTTT. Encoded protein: CASSLTTGGGSEAFF. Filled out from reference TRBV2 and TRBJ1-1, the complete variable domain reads EPEVTQTPSHQVTQMGQEVILRCVPISNHLYFYWYRQILGQKVEFLVSFYNNEISEKSEIFDDQFSVERPDGSNFTLKIRSTKLEDSAMYFCASSLTTGGGSEAFFGQGTRLTVV.

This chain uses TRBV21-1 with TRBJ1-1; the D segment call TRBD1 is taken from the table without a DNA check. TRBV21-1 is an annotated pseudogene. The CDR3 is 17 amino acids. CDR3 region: CASSTSRDSVSNTEAFF. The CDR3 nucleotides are TGTGCCAGCAGCACGTCCCGGGACAGCGTTTCGAACACTGAAGCTTTCTTT.

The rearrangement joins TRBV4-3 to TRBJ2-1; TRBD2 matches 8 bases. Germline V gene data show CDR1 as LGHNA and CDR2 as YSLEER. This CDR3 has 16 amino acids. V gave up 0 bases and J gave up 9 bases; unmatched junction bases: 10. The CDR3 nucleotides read TGCGCCAGCAGCCAAGAACGGACGGGAGGGAGAGGTGAGCAGTTCTTC. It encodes CASSQERTGGRGEQFF.

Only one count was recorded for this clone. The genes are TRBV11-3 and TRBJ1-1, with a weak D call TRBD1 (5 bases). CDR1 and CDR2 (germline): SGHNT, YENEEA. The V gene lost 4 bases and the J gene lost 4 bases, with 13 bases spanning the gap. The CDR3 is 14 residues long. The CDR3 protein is CASSSEMGGTEAFF. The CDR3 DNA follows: TGTGCCAGCAGCTCCGAAATGGGGGGCACTGAAGCTTTCTTT.